Listed below are T cell receptor beta chains from one sample, sequenced in a study of T cell responses to AZD1222 COVID-19 vaccine. The table came from immunoSEQ multiplex PCR; TCRdb's copy has only in-frame clones and leaves some out. This table holds under 200,000 clones, approximately 94% found once. The specimen comprised peripheral blood, sampled 28 days after the second dose of the MenACWY control vaccine. Every receptor here comes from an adult who received the MenACWY meningococcal vaccine as a control. Each CDR3 is given with its conserved first and last residue. The order of the fields is clone size, D gene, J gene, V gene, CDR3 DNA, CDR3 protein. D genes are given only for firm matches. Clone size is stated in some rows and not others, as once, few, many or a class when expanded.

NA	NA	TRBJ1-2	TRBV10-1	TGCGCCAGCAGTCCGGCAGGGACGAACTATGGCTACACCTTC	CASSPAGTNYGYTF
NA	NA	TRBJ2-7	TRBV11-1	TGTGCCAGCAGCTTAGCTGCCGGGGTCCACTACGAGCAGTACTTC	CASSLAAGVHYEQYF
NA	NA	TRBJ2-7	TRBV12-1	TGTGCCAGCAGCGTCGGACAGGGAGTCAGGGAGCAGTACTTC	CASSVGQGVREQYF
NA	NA	TRBJ1-4	TRBV30	TGTGCCTGGAGTGTTGGCCCGGCAAATGAAAAACTGTTTTTT	CAWSVGPANEKLFF
NA	NA	TRBJ1-1	TRBV19	TGTGCCAGTAGTAACAGGGTCGGCACTGAAGCTTTCTTT	CASSNRVGTEAFF
NA	TRBD1	TRBJ2-7	TRBV19	TGTGCCAGTAGTATAGAGGCCCCGGGACAGGGGGTAAGTGAGCAGTACTTC	CASSIEAPGQGVSEQYF
NA	NA	TRBJ2-3	TRBV9	TGTGCCAGCAGCGTAGATCCCCCGACGCAGTATTTT	CASSVDPPTQYF
NA	NA	TRBJ2-7	TRBV2	TGTGCCAAAGCCCAGGAAACCTCCTACGAGCAGTACTTC	CAKAQETSYEQYF
few	TRBD1	TRBJ1-5	TRBV7-9	TGTGCCAGCAGTCCCTCGGAGGGAACAGGGGACCCTAATCAGCCCCAGCATTTT	CASSPSEGTGDPNQPQHF
NA	TRBD1	TRBJ1-6	TRBV5-1	TGCGCCAGCAGCGGCGGGACAGGGCCTCATTCACCCCTCCACTTT	CASSGGTGPHSPLHF
NA	NA	TRBJ2-5	TRBV19	TGTGCCAGTAGTTCCGGGGCTCCAATGTCTGAGACCCAGTACTTC	CASSSGAPMSETQYF
NA	TRBD1	TRBJ1-1	TRBV7-2	TGTGCCAGCAGCTTATGGGCCAGGGGGGGGATCACTGAAGCTTTCTTT	CASSLWARGGITEAFF
NA	NA	TRBJ2-3	TRBV5-1	TGCGCCAGCAGCTCGGGACTTCCTAGCACAGATACGCAGTATTTT	CASSSGLPSTDTQYF
NA	NA	TRBJ1-2	TRBV28	TGTGCCAGCAGTACCGGGGGGGCGCGGGGCTACACCTTC	CASSTGGARGYTF
once	NA	TRBJ1-1	TRBV6-2/TRBV6-3	TGTGCCAGCAGTCACCTGCCGCAGGAAAAAGCTTTCTTT	CASSHLPQEKAFF
NA	TRBD2	TRBJ2-1	TRBV10-1	TGCGCCAGCGGCCCTAGGGCGGGAGTAAGAAATGAGCAGTTCTTC	CASGPRAGVRNEQFF
NA	TRBD2	TRBJ2-1	TRBV19	TGTGCCAGTAGTATTCCGACTAGCGGGAGGAGGAATGAGCAGTTCTTC	CASSIPTSGRRNEQFF
once	NA	TRBJ1-5	TRBV18	TGTGCCAGCTCACCTCCTAAAACAGGGATGGGTCAGCCCCAGCATTTT	CASSPPKTGMGQPQHF
NA	TRBD1	TRBJ1-4	TRBV19	TGTGCCAGTAGTCCGAACAGGGGAGTGGGTGAAAAACTGTTTTTT	CASSPNRGVGEKLFF
NA	NA	TRBJ2-5	TRBV7-6	TGTGCCAGCAGCTTAGGCTCTACAGGAGCCAAAGAGACCCAGTACTTC	CASSLGSTGAKETQYF
NA	NA	TRBJ2-3	TRBV7-6	TGTGCCAGCATACCCAACCTCGGGGGCACAGATACGCAGTATTTT	CASIPNLGGTDTQYF
NA	NA	TRBJ2-7	TRBV10-3	TGTGCCATCAGTGGGGGAGGCAGCGCAACCTACGAGCAGTACTTC	CAISGGGSATYEQYF
NA	NA	TRBJ1-2	TRBV6-2/TRBV6-3	TGTGCCAGCAGTTACCTACCCCGGGACTCCTCTAACTATGGCTACACCTTC	CASSYLPRDSSNYGYTF
NA	TRBD1	TRBJ1-5	TRBV5-7	TGTGCCAGCGGGGGTAGGGGGGACAGGTCTCAGCCCCAGCATTTT	CASGGRGDRSQPQHF
NA	TRBD1	TRBJ1-2	TRBV9	TGTGCCAGCAGTTTCTCTTCTAGACAGGGGGAAGGAGGCTACACCTTC	CASSFSSRQGEGGYTF
NA	NA	TRBJ2-3	TRBV5-6	TGTGCCAGCAGCTTTAGGGGGATCCCCACAGATACGCAGTATTTT	CASSFRGIPTDTQYF
NA	TRBD2	TRBJ2-3	TRBV2	TGTGCCAGCAGTCTGGCGGGACTAGCGGGAGCGGATACGCAGTATTTT	CASSLAGLAGADTQYF
once	NA	TRBJ2-2	TRBV7-2	TGTGCCAGCAGCCTAGCGTACACCGGGGAGCTGTTTTTT	CASSLAYTGELFF
NA	NA	TRBJ1-1	TRBV19	TGTGCCAGTAGGTCCACCCATGACACTGAAGCTTTCTTT	CASRSTHDTEAFF
NA	TRBD2	TRBJ2-2	TRBV24-1	TGTGCCACCAGTGATTTGCCACTAGCGTTCGGGGAGCTGTTTTTT	CATSDLPLAFGELFF
NA	NA	TRBJ1-4	TRBV19	TGTGCCAGTAGTGGCAGGTCGCAAGAAAAACTGTTTTTT	CASSGRSQEKLFF
NA	NA	TRBJ1-2	TRBV2	TGTGCCAGCAGTGAAGAGGGCCCCTATGGCTACACCTTC	CASSEEGPYGYTF
NA	NA	TRBJ1-1	TRBV6-2/TRBV6-3	TGTGCCAGCAGCACTATTCTCCAAGCTTTCTTT	CASSTILQAFF
NA	TRBD1	TRBJ2-7	TRBV5-1	TGCGCCAGCAGGTGGGACAGGGGGCCCTACGAGCAGTACTTC	CASRWDRGPYEQYF
NA	NA	TRBJ2-7	TRBV11-2	TGTGCCAGCAGCTTAGTTGGGCAGGGTGGGAGCTACGCGCAGTACTTC	CASSLVGQGGSYAQYF
NA	NA	TRBJ1-1	TRBV29-1	TGCAGCGGTTCCTGGAACACTGAAGCTTTCTTT	CSGSWNTEAFF
few	TRBD2	TRBJ2-3	TRBV4-1	TGCGCCAGCAGCCAACAGCGGGAGAGCACAGATACGCAGTATTTT	CASSQQRESTDTQYF
NA	TRBD1	TRBJ1-1	TRBV5-1	TGCGCCAGCAGCTTGGGCCCTACAGGGGGCGGCACTGAAGCTTTCTTT	CASSLGPTGGGTEAFF
NA	NA	TRBJ1-4	TRBV2	TGTGCCACTTTGACAGGTGTTAATGAAAAACTGTTTTTT	CATLTGVNEKLFF
NA	NA	TRBJ2-3	TRBV24-1	TGTGCCACCAACGGGGGGCAGAACACAGATACGCAGTATTTT	CATNGGQNTDTQYF
NA	NA	TRBJ2-1	TRBV7-7	TGTGCTAGCAGCTACATCCGGGGGCATGAGCAGTTCTTC	CASSYIRGHEQFF
NA	TRBD2	TRBJ2-1	TRBV13	TGTGCCAGCAGCTTACGCCTGGGGGGGAGCTCCTACAATGAGCAGTTCTTC	CASSLRLGGSSYNEQFF